The 7 T cell receptor beta chains presented below share a single source sample, sequenced in a study of cytomegalovirus exposure and HLA in healthy donors. PCR employed 60 Vbeta and 13 Jbeta primers. Only in-frame clones appear in the TCRdb table, and some are missing; sequencing was by immunoSEQ multiplex PCR. Of about 110,000 clones in the sample, roughly 71% are singletons; the top ten hold approximately 11%. Specimen: PBMCs. These receptors came from a man in his forties or fifties in good health and CMV-seropositive.

The V gene is TRBV7-2, the J gene TRBJ2-3; 8 bases are shared with TRBD1. CDR3 length equals 15 residues. V trimming: 6 bases; J trimming: 4 bases; junction bases outside the gene matches: 9. Germline V lookup: CDR1 SGHTA, CDR2 FQGNSA. The CDR3 sequence is CASRGDRQGSDTQYF. CDR3 sequence (DNA): TGTGCCAGCAGGGGGGATCGACAGGGGTCAGATACGCAGTATTTT.

This chain connects TRBV11-3 to TRBJ1-1; no reliable D call. CDR1 and CDR2 (germline): SGHNT, YENEEA. Between the trimmed V and J ends, which lost 2 bases and 0 bases, there was a span of 7 bases. The CDR3 loop spans 14 amino acids. The CDR3, as DNA: TGTGCCAGCAGCTTAACGGGGATGAACACTGAAGCTTTCTTT. Translated, it gives CASSLTGMNTEAFF.

The V call is TRBV19, the J call TRBJ2-1, with 7 bases that match TRBD2. CDR1 is LNHDA and CDR2 is SQIVND in the germline V gene (reference sequence). After removal of 6 bases from V and 3 bases from J, the junction contained 2 bases not matched to a gene. The CDR3 length is 13 residues. This chain's CDR3 is CASSQRGYNEQFF. In DNA, the CDR3 is TGTGCCAGTAGCCAGCGGGGCTACAATGAGCAGTTCTTC.

The chain couples TRBV7-8 to TRBJ2-3, with TRBD2 matching over 10 bases. Germline loops: CDR1 SGHVS, CDR2 FQNEAQ. The CDR3 spans 14 residues. Trimming cost V 3 bases and J 6 bases; bases outside gene matches: 3. This CDR3 reads CASSLASGSDTQYF. The CDR3 DNA is TGTGCCAGCAGCTTGGCTAGCGGGAGTGATACGCAGTATTTT.

This rearrangement joins TRBV13 to TRBJ2-5; 7 bases agree with TRBD2. Germline V CDR1 and CDR2: PRHDT, FYEKMQ (reference sequence). This CDR3 region has 15 residues. Trimming cost V 1 base and J 3 bases; bases outside gene matches: 5. The CDR3 region has the DNA TGTGCCAGCAGCTTAGAAGGTCTAGCGGAAGAGACCCAGTACTTC. Protein product: CASSLEGLAEETQYF.

The chain links TRBV6-4 to TRBJ2-7, with TRBD1 matching 7 bases. The CDR3 runs 15 residues. The V gene end was trimmed by 5 bases and the J gene end by 1 base; junction bases not matched to a gene: 8. Germline assignment: CDR1 MRHNA and CDR2 SNTAGT. The CDR3 spells CASSRTGPISYEQYV. In DNA form, the CDR3 reads TGTGCCAGCAGTAGGACAGGTCCCATATCCTACGAGCAGTACGTC.

The V gene is TRBV19, the J gene TRBJ2-7, with 7 bases identical to TRBD2. Per the germline V gene, CDR1 is LNHDA and CDR2 is SQIVND (reference sequence). This CDR3 has 16 amino acids. The ends lost 3 bases at V and 2 bases at J; junction bases unmatched: 10. CDR3 protein: CASSMGGAGLTYEQYF. As DNA, the CDR3 is TGTGCCAGTAGTATGGGAGGGGCGGGACTGACCTACGAGCAGTACTTC.